These T cell receptor beta chains were read from a single sample in a study of blood T cell repertoires in COVID-19. Assay used: immunoSEQ multiplex PCR; TCRdb lists only in-frame clones, some missing. The sample carries roughly 52,000 clones, around 83% recorded once. Sequencing was carried out using peripheral blood. Every receptor here comes from a human donor in a cohort sampled during active or convalescent COVID-19. Each CDR3 is given with its conserved first and last residue. The D gene is left open where the match is weak. Not all rows give a size; the values are once, few, many and, for expanded clones, a class.

size: .; V: TRBV15; length: 18; D: TRBD1; J: TRBJ2-5; DNA: TGTGCCACCAGCAGAGAAACCCTTCTCACGGACAGGAGGGAGACCCAGTACTTC; CDR3: CATSRETLLTDRRETQYF
size: .; V: TRBV4-3; length: 15; D: .; J: TRBJ1-3; DNA: TGCGCCAGCAGCCAGGCCACGTACTCTGGAAACACCATATATTTT; CDR3: CASSQATYSGNTIYF
size: few; V: TRBV19; length: 16; D: .; J: TRBJ2-2; DNA: TGTGCCAGTAGTATGCGTAAACAGTACGACACCGGGGAGCTGTTTTTT; CDR3: CASSMRKQYDTGELFF
size: once; V: TRBV6-5; length: 14; D: .; J: TRBJ2-3; DNA: TGTGCCAGCAGGCCCTTTAGGGGGACAGATACGCAGTATTTT; CDR3: CASRPFRGTDTQYF
size: .; V: TRBV7-6; length: 12; D: .; J: TRBJ2-7; DNA: TGTGCCAGCAGCACCACACCGTACGAGCAGTACTTC; CDR3: CASSTTPYEQYF
size: .; V: TRBV27; length: 16; D: .; J: TRBJ1-2; DNA: TGTGCCAGCAGTTCCCGGTGGGGGGACTCCAACTATGGCTACACCTTC; CDR3: CASSSRWGDSNYGYTF
size: .; V: TRBV6-1; length: 19; D: .; J: TRBJ1-3; DNA: TGTGCCAGCAGTGAAGCCCTAATCGGGTGGGAGAGCTCTGGAAACACCATATATTTT; CDR3: CASSEALIGWESSGNTIYF
size: .; V: TRBV7-2; length: 14; D: TRBD1; J: TRBJ2-7; DNA: TGTGCCAGCAGCCCCGGGGGACAGGCCTACGAGCAGTACTTC; CDR3: CASSPGGQAYEQYF
size: .; V: TRBV7-6; length: 15; D: TRBD1; J: TRBJ2-1; DNA: TGTGCCAGCAGCCCGGGACAGGGGACCTACAATGAGCAGTTCTTC; CDR3: CASSPGQGTYNEQFF
size: once; V: TRBV19; length: 10; D: .; J: TRBJ2-5; DNA: TGTGCCGTTGGAGGGGAGACCCAGTACTTC; CDR3: CAVGGETQYF
size: few; V: TRBV30; length: 12; D: .; J: TRBJ2-7; DNA: TGTGCCTGGAGTGTGTCGGCCTACGAGCAGTACTTC; CDR3: CAWSVSAYEQYF
size: .; V: TRBV19; length: 15; D: TRBD1; J: TRBJ2-7; DNA: TGTGCCAGTAGTCCCTCGACGACAGGGGGGTACGAGCAGTACTTC; CDR3: CASSPSTTGGYEQYF
size: .; V: TRBV11-2; length: 16; D: TRBD1; J: TRBJ2-1; DNA: TGTGCCAGCAGCTCGGGCGCGACAGGGGGCTACAATGAGCAGTTCTTC; CDR3: CASSSGATGGYNEQFF
size: few; V: TRBV7-2; length: 14; D: TRBD1; J: TRBJ1-1; DNA: TGTGCCAGCAGCTTGGTTGTTCGGACAGGGAGAGCTTTCTTT; CDR3: CASSLVVRTGRAFF
size: .; V: TRBV19; length: 15; D: TRBD2; J: TRBJ2-7; DNA: TGTGCCAGTAGTGCCTTTGGCGGGGGGGCCTGGGAGCAGTACTTC; CDR3: CASSAFGGGAWEQYF
size: once; V: TRBV29-1; length: 16; D: .; J: TRBJ2-3; DNA: TGCAGCGTTGGCGGGGGCCGGCCGGGGGGCACAGATACGCAGTATTTT; CDR3: CSVGGGRPGGTDTQYF
size: many; V: TRBV7-9; length: 14; D: .; J: TRBJ2-5; DNA: TGTGCCAGCAGCACATCGACAGGTGGGGAGACCCAGTACTTC; CDR3: CASSTSTGGETQYF
size: .; V: TRBV7-2; length: 15; D: .; J: TRBJ1-4; DNA: TGTGCCAGCAGCTTAGCCCCAGCAACTAATGAAAAACTGTTTTTT; CDR3: CASSLAPATNEKLFF
size: .; V: TRBV9; length: 15; D: .; J: TRBJ2-5; DNA: TGTGCCAGCAGCGTAGCGGGGCAGGGGTTAGGGACCCAGTACTTC; CDR3: CASSVAGQGLGTQYF
size: .; V: TRBV23-1; length: 12; D: .; J: TRBJ2-7; DNA: TGCGCCAGCAGTCAACAAACTGGTACGCAGTACTTC; CDR3: CASSQQTGTQYF
size: .; V: TRBV11-2; length: 14; D: TRBD2; J: TRBJ2-5; DNA: TGTGCCAGCCGCCCGCGGGGGGGCTATGAGACCCAGTACTTC; CDR3: CASRPRGGYETQYF
size: .; V: TRBV7-8; length: 17; D: .; J: TRBJ2-2; DNA: TGTGCCAGCAGCTCATATCTAGACAGGATTCCCACCGGGGAGCTGTTTTTT; CDR3: CASSSYLDRIPTGELFF
size: .; V: TRBV6-2/TRBV6-3; length: 13; D: .; J: TRBJ1-2; DNA: TGTGCCAGCAGCGAGGGCTTCGGACATGGCTACACCTTC; CDR3: CASSEGFGHGYTF
size: few; V: TRBV2; length: 14; D: .; J: TRBJ2-3; DNA: TGTGCCAGCGGGCTGGGGGCCGACACAGATACGCAGTATTTT; CDR3: CASGLGADTDTQYF
size: .; V: TRBV6-5; length: 14; D: .; J: TRBJ2-5; DNA: TGTGCCAGCAGTTACAGGGAGGCGGCAGAGACCCAGTACTTC; CDR3: CASSYREAAETQYF
size: .; V: TRBV7-9; length: 13; D: .; J: TRBJ1-2; DNA: TGTGCCAGCAGCCAGATACAGGGCCATGGCTACACCTTC; CDR3: CASSQIQGHGYTF
size: .; V: TRBV9; length: 16; D: TRBD1; J: TRBJ1-1; DNA: TGTGCCAGCAGCGGGGGTGGGACAGGGGCCCGGGGTGAAGCTTTCTTT; CDR3: CASSGGGTGARGEAFF
size: .; V: TRBV12-3/TRBV12-4; length: 13; D: TRBD2; J: TRBJ2-7; DNA: TGTGCCAGCAGTTCAATAGCGGGTCACGAGCAGTACTTC; CDR3: CASSSIAGHEQYF
size: .; V: TRBV5-4; length: 16; D: TRBD1; J: TRBJ2-5; DNA: TGTGCCAGCAGCTTCATCGGGACAGGGGGCCGAGAGACCCAGTACTTC; CDR3: CASSFIGTGGRETQYF
size: .; V: TRBV7-3; length: 15; D: TRBD2; J: TRBJ2-3; DNA: TGTGCCAGCAGCTTAGGCGGGGGGGCGGCAGATACGCAGTATTTT; CDR3: CASSLGGGAADTQYF
size: .; V: TRBV6-6; length: 16; D: .; J: TRBJ1-5; DNA: TGTGCCAGCAGTTCCTTGGACGGGAATAGCAATCAGCCCCAGCATTTT; CDR3: CASSSLDGNSNQPQHF
size: .; V: TRBV12-3/TRBV12-4; length: 12; D: .; J: TRBJ1-1; DNA: TGTGCCAGCAGTTTCGGGGAAGGTGAAGCTTTCTTT; CDR3: CASSFGEGEAFF
size: .; V: TRBV6-2/TRBV6-3; length: 13; D: TRBD1; J: TRBJ2-1; DNA: TGTGCCAGCAGCCGGGACAGTTACAATGAGCAGTTCTTC; CDR3: CASSRDSYNEQFF
size: .; V: TRBV7-2; length: 19; D: TRBD2; J: TRBJ2-1; DNA: TGTGCCAGCAGCTTATGGCCTAGCGGGGGGGCCGGATCCTACAATGAGCAGTTCTTC; CDR3: CASSLWPSGGAGSYNEQFF
size: few; V: TRBV7-9; length: 15; D: TRBD1; J: TRBJ1-1; DNA: TGTGCCAGCAGCTCCCGGACAGGCTTCAACACTGAAGCTTTCTTT; CDR3: CASSSRTGFNTEAFF
size: .; V: TRBV19; length: 15; D: TRBD2; J: TRBJ2-1; DNA: TGTGCCAGTAGTATGGTTTCGGGGGGAGCTGATGAGCAGTTCTTC; CDR3: CASSMVSGGADEQFF
size: .; V: TRBV28; length: 14; D: .; J: TRBJ1-2; DNA: TGTGCCAGCAGCAGAGACACCCTCCGCTATGGCTACACCTTC; CDR3: CASSRDTLRYGYTF
size: .; V: TRBV19; length: 15; D: .; J: TRBJ1-2; DNA: TGTGCCAGTAGTATAGTCCCCGGACTAAACTATGGCTACACCTTC; CDR3: CASSIVPGLNYGYTF
size: .; V: TRBV9; length: 16; D: .; J: TRBJ2-5; DNA: TGTGCCAGCAGCCCCTCTGTTTTAGGGGGGGCGGAGACCCAGTACTTC; CDR3: CASSPSVLGGAETQYF
size: .; V: TRBV7-6; length: 15; D: .; J: TRBJ2-1; DNA: TGTGCCAGCAGCTACCAACAGAGACAGTACAATGAGCAGTTCTTC; CDR3: CASSYQQRQYNEQFF
size: .; V: TRBV7-9; length: 15; D: TRBD2; J: TRBJ2-1; DNA: TGTGCCAGCAGCTTAAGGACTAGCGGGGGTGATGAGCAGTTCTTC; CDR3: CASSLRTSGGDEQFF
size: .; V: TRBV5-8; length: 13; D: .; J: TRBJ1-2; DNA: TGTGCCAGCAGTAGACAGGATAACTATGGCTACACCTTC; CDR3: CASSRQDNYGYTF
size: .; V: TRBV3-1/TRBV3-2; length: 18; D: .; J: TRBJ1-4; DNA: TGTGCCAGCAGCCCCTTTGCGGGCAGGGCGGGAGGTAATGAAAAACTGTTTTTT; CDR3: CASSPFAGRAGGNEKLFF
size: .; V: TRBV5-1; length: 17; D: TRBD2; J: TRBJ2-1; DNA: TGCGCCAGCAGCTCCGGGACTAGCGGGGGGGCCTACAATGAGCAGTTCTTC; CDR3: CASSSGTSGGAYNEQFF
size: .; V: TRBV14; length: 14; D: .; J: TRBJ2-7; DNA: TGTGCCAGCAGCCAAGACGGGGGACGGTACGAGCAGTACTTC; CDR3: CASSQDGGRYEQYF
size: .; V: TRBV10-3; length: 16; D: .; J: TRBJ2-2; DNA: TGTGCCATCAGTGAAAGAGAGGGCGCGAACACCGGGGAGCTGTTTTTT; CDR3: CAISEREGANTGELFF
size: .; V: TRBV9; length: 17; D: .; J: TRBJ1-4; DNA: TGTGCCAGCAGCCCCGAGCTTGGAGGGGTCCCTAATGAAAAACTGTTTTTT; CDR3: CASSPELGGVPNEKLFF
size: once; V: TRBV9; length: 15; D: .; J: TRBJ2-3; DNA: TGTGCCAGCAGCGTAGGTCACAGAAGCACAGATACGCAGTATTTT; CDR3: CASSVGHRSTDTQYF
size: .; V: TRBV9; length: 17; D: .; J: TRBJ2-3; DNA: TGTGCCAGCAGCGTACTGATGGGCGGACAGCGCACAGATACGCAGTATTTT; CDR3: CASSVLMGGQRTDTQYF